The TCR beta chain under discussion was sequenced for a study of blood T cell repertoires in COVID-19. Study information: T cells, B-cell-depleted T cells, or PBMCs supplied cDNA or gDNA.

Authors' processing steps: Amplification from reference gene primers served as the basis for estimated nucleated cell counts. Assay: immunoSEQ multiplex PCR; the TCRdb copy retains only in-frame clones and omits some. D and trimming come from the DNA, and the V and J calls and clone size come from that table. Of fewer than 300,000 clones in the sample, roughly 83% were seen once. Followed longitudinally, the Seattle patients had been enrolled during active infection. This CDR3 is 15 amino acids long. Per the germline V gene, CDR1 is SGHTA and CDR2 is FQGTGA. V was clipped by 2 bases and J by 1 base; unmatched bases: 3.

Sequenced material: peripheral blood. J is TRBJ1-1 and V is TRBV7-3, with 8 positions matching TRBD1. This TCR derives from a human donor with COVID-19, enrolled during active disease. The donor label of this sample is uncertain. CDR3 bases: TGTGCCAGCAGCTTAGGGGACAGGAGGAACACTGAAGCTTTCTTT. It is translated as CASSLGDRRNTEAFF.